The 26 T cell receptor beta chains given below trace back to one sample, sequenced in a study of radiotherapy plus CTLA-4 blockade in lung cancer. This table comes from immunoSEQ multiplex PCR, and its TCRdb copy is limited to in-frame clones, with some not included. This sample yields tens of thousands of clones, of which 70% to 80% are seen a single time; 8.5% to 10% belongs to the top ten. Sequenced material: peripheral blood, taken from a patient treated with radiotherapy plus ipilimumab. The receptor set was obtained from a human donor with non-small cell lung cancer who had stable disease on radiotherapy plus ipilimumab.

The V call is TRBV11-2, the J call TRBJ2-1; TRBD2 might be the D (5 bases). The CDR3 contains 14 residues. CDR1 is SGHAT and CDR2 is FQNNGV in the germline V gene. Trimming cost V 1 base and J 9 bases, with 13 bases left between them. Here the CDR3 DNA reads TGTGCCAGCAGCTTAGTGAGTGTGGGGAGTGAGCAGTTCTTC. Translation gives CASSLVSVGSEQFF.

The chain is built from TRBV6-6 and TRBJ1-2; the D is unclear. Looked up from germline, CDR1 is MNHNY and CDR2 is SVGAGI (reference sequence). Deletions cut 2 bases from V and 6 bases from J, with 10 bases between. The length of the CDR3 is 13 residues. The CDR3 nucleotides read TGTGCCAGCAGTTACAGTTATAGTGATGGCTACACCTTC. This codes for CASSYSYSDGYTF.

This chain connects TRBV5-1 to TRBJ2-7; 7 bases match TRBD1. In germline, CDR1 is SGHRS, CDR2 YFSETQ. CDR3 length: 15 residues. V lost 3 bases to trimming and J lost 9 bases; unmatched junction nucleotides: 15. Here the CDR3 reads CASSSTGDIRSGQYF. The CDR3 DNA follows: TGCGCCAGCAGCTCAACAGGGGATATACGTTCCGGGCAGTACTTC.

The chain uses TRBV29-1 and TRBJ1-2, with D possibly matching TRBD1 (5 bases). Trimming left V 6 bases short and J 8 bases short, with 22 bases between. The V gene's germline CDR1 is SQVTM and CDR2 ANQGSEA. The CDR3 has 14 amino acids. The CDR3 loop reads CSVAPWGEGDGYTF. The CDR3 bases are TGCAGCGTGGCCCCATGGGGGGAAGGAGACGGCTACACCTTC.

In its sample, this clone was seen a few times. The J gene is TRBJ2-1, the V gene TRBV11-3; the D gene is possibly TRBD1 (7 bases). CDR1 and CDR2 (germline): SGHNT, YENEEA. The CDR3 spans 17 residues. V lost 3 bases to trimming and J lost 7 bases, with 22 bases between them. The CDR3, as DNA: TGTGCCAGCAGCTTCAACAGGGGACTTCTTCGGGGGAATGAGCAGTTCTTC. Amino acids: CASSFNRGLLRGNEQFF.

This clone was seen once. The rearrangement uses TRBV27 and TRBJ2-2, with D perhaps TRBD2 (6 bases). This CDR3 has 18 residues. V lost 5 bases, J lost 5 bases, and 24 bases lay in between. Germline V CDR1 and CDR2: MNHEY, SMNVEV (reference sequence). The CDR3 here is CASSKEGRRGQGTGELFF. Written as DNA, the CDR3 is TGTGCCAGCAGTAAGGAGGGGAGGAGGGGCCAAGGAACCGGGGAGCTGTTTTTT.

The chain carries TRBV25-1 and TRBJ1-2; the D gene is possibly TRBD1 (6 bases). Per the germline V gene, CDR1 is MGHDK and CDR2 is SYGVNS. Trimming shortened V by 2 bases and J by 7 bases, and 17 bases separated the two germline ends. The CDR3 is 15 residues long. This CDR3 reads CASSEQQGTLRGYTF. Here the CDR3 DNA reads TGTGCCAGCAGTGAACAACAGGGAACCCTACGTGGCTACACCTTC.

This clone has more than one count but fewer than ten. The rearrangement links TRBV19 to TRBJ2-7; the D gene is possibly TRBD2 (5 bases). The CDR3 contains 13 residues. Trimming left V 4 bases short and J 3 bases short, with 10 bases between. Germline loops: CDR1 LNHDA, CDR2 SQIVND (reference sequence). CDR3 bases: TGTGCCAGTAGTAGCGAGCGGAGCTACGAGCAGTACTTC. Its protein product is CASSSERSYEQYF.

DNA of the CDR3: TGTGCCAGCAGCATGGCGGGACAGGGTCCCTACGAGCAGTACTTC. Its translation is CASSMAGQGPYEQYF. The rearrangement links TRBV5-4 to TRBJ2-7, with TRBD1 identical over 9 bases. The germline V gene encodes CDR1 SGHNT and CDR2 YYREEE (reference sequence). The CDR3 totals 15 residues. The V and J ends lost 4 bases and 2 bases, in that order; junction bases with no gene match: 7.

This clone was counted only a few times. This rearrangement joins TRBV2 to TRBJ2-1, with TRBD1 matching over 7 bases. The germline V gene encodes CDR1 SNHLY and CDR2 FYNNEI. This CDR3 is 13 amino acids long. Trimming removed 7 bases from V and 5 bases from J; junction bases left unmatched: 5. CDR3 nucleotide sequence: TGTGCCAGCATGGGGGACAGAGACAATGAGCAGTTCTTC. This sequence encodes CASMGDRDNEQFF.

The CDR3 coding sequence is TGTGCCAGCGCCTTAGACAGGGGTGATACCTACGAGCAGTACTTC. Protein sequence: CASALDRGDTYEQYF. This chain joins TRBV15 and TRBJ2-7, with 8 bases matching TRBD1. CDR3 length: 15 residues. Germline-derived CDR1 and CDR2 are LNHNV and YYDKDF (reference sequence). Trimming at V came to 10 bases and at J to 2 bases, leaving 13 bases not matched to a gene.

This clone was seen just once. DNA for the CDR3: TGTGCCAGCAATCAGAGAGGGGGTGATCAGCCCCAGCATTTT. It translates to CASNQRGGDQPQHF. The V gene is TRBV6-6, the J gene TRBJ1-5; D possibly corresponds to TRBD1 (6 bases). The CDR3 runs 14 residues. Deletions cut 7 bases from V and 5 bases from J, with 15 bases between. The germline V gene encodes CDR1 MNHNY and CDR2 SVGAGI (reference sequence).

The chain recombines TRBV7-9 with TRBJ2-2; tentatively, D is TRBD2 (5 bases). V was cut by 3 bases and J by 7 bases, with 15 bases left in between. The CDR3 is 15 amino acids. The germline CDR1 and CDR2 sequences are SEHNR and FQNEAQ (reference sequence). CDR3 residues: CASSFSVGVGGELFF. The CDR3 DNA sequence: TGTGCCAGCAGCTTCTCGGTCGGGGTCGGCGGGGAGCTGTTTTTT.

V usage is TRBV5-1 and J usage is TRBJ2-5; 8 bases line up with TRBD2. This CDR3 region has 14 residues. After removal of 4 bases from V and 2 bases from J, the junction contained 4 bases not matched to a gene. Germline V CDR1 and CDR2: SGHRS, YFSETQ. The CDR3 reads CASSRSGSQETQYF. The CDR3 DNA follows: TGCGCCAGCAGCCGAAGCGGGAGTCAAGAGACCCAGTACTTC.

V usage is TRBV6-1 and J usage is TRBJ2-5; 7 bases map to TRBD2. The germline gives CDR1 MNHNS, CDR2 SASEGT. The CDR3 extends over 13 amino acids. The ends lost 7 bases at V and 5 bases at J; junction bases unmatched: 7. CDR3: CASKSLAVETQYF. CDR3 coding DNA: TGTGCCAGCAAAAGTCTAGCGGTGGAGACCCAGTACTTC.

In DNA form, the CDR3 reads TGTGCCATCATGCAGGGCCTCTCGGGAGATACGCAGTATTTT. Amino acids: CAIMQGLSGDTQYF. The chain combines TRBV10-3 with TRBJ2-3, with D perhaps matching TRBD1 (5 bases). In germline, CDR1 is ENHRY, CDR2 SYGVKD. The ends were cut back, 7 bases at V and 5 bases at J, with 16 bases in the middle. This CDR3 has 14 amino acids.

V usage is TRBV18 and J usage is TRBJ1-1; 8 nucleotides match TRBD1. Losses at the gene ends were 5 bases for V and 5 bases for J; bases not matched to a gene: 10. Looked up from germline, CDR1 is KGHSH and CDR2 is LQKENI. This CDR3 comprises 15 residues. The CDR3 DNA reads as TGTGCCAGCTCATCATACGGACAGGGCAAGACTGAAGCTTTCTTT. Translating it yields CASSSYGQGKTEAFF.

J is TRBJ2-5 and V is TRBV5-1; no definite D call. The CDR3 length is 13 residues. Germline V gives CDR1 SGHRS, CDR2 YFSETQ. Trimming stripped 3 bases from V and 2 bases from J, with 8 bases between. The CDR3 reads CASSYGPQETQYF. In DNA, the CDR3 is TGCGCCAGCAGCTACGGTCCTCAAGAGACCCAGTACTTC.

There are many counts of this clone. This chain uses TRBV6-5 with TRBJ2-5, with TRBD1 matching 8 bases. Germline V gene data show CDR1 as MNHEY and CDR2 as SVGAGI. The length of the CDR3 is 15 residues. Trimming removed 0 bases from V and 7 bases from J; junction bases left unmatched: 7. The CDR3 coding sequence is TGTGCCAGCAGTTACTCGAGACAGGGGACAGGGACCCAGTACTTC. Its protein is CASSYSRQGTGTQYF.

The rearrangement links TRBV6-6 to TRBJ2-2; D remains ambiguous. CDR3 length: 13 amino acids. CDR1 MNHNY and CDR2 SVGAGI come from the germline V gene (reference sequence). V was shortened by 5 bases and J by 3 bases, with 7 bases between the two germline ends. The CDR3 spells CASSPHHTGELFF. The CDR3 nucleotides read TGTGCCAGCAGTCCCCATCACACCGGGGAGCTGTTTTTT.

The genes are TRBV15 and TRBJ1-1; 8 nucleotides agree with TRBD1. Trimming cost V 1 base and J 10 bases; bases outside gene matches: 11. The germline gives CDR1 LNHNV, CDR2 YYDKDF (reference sequence). CDR3 length equals 15 residues. CDR3 amino acids: CATSRGGQGWGVAFF. In nucleotides, the CDR3 is TGTGCCACCAGCAGAGGCGGACAGGGCTGGGGTGTAGCTTTCTTT.

V gene TRBV12-5 combines with J gene TRBJ1-5; TRBD1 matches 9 bases. CDR3 length: 15 amino acids. The V gene end was trimmed by 6 bases and the J gene end by 9 bases; junction bases not matched to a gene: 12. The germline V gene encodes CDR1 LGHNT and CDR2 FRNRAP. CDR3 sequence (DNA): TGTGCTAGTGGCTCGGGACAGGGCACTACTCGGCCCCAGCATTTT. Residues: CASGSGQGTTRPQHF. Together with reference TRBV12-5 and TRBJ1-5, the CDR3 gives the full variable domain: DARVTQTPRHKVTEMGQEVTMRCQPILGHNTVFWYRQTMMQGLELLAYFRNRAPLDDSGMPKDRFSAEMPDATLATLKIQPSEPRDSAVYFCASGSGQGTTRPQHFGDGTRLSIL.

This clone was seen a few times. The gene calls are TRBV5-5 and TRBJ2-7; TRBD2 agrees at 11 bases. With V trimmed by 4 bases and J by 6 bases, 15 bases remained unmatched. The CDR3 is 17 amino acids. The germline V gene has CDR1 SGHKS and CDR2 YYEKEE (reference sequence). The CDR3 region has the DNA TGTGCCAGCAGCACGATGGGACTAGCGGTGCTGGGGGTCGAGCAGTACTTC. It specifies CASSTMGLAVLGVEQYF.

V gene TRBV27 combines with J gene TRBJ1-4; D is unresolved. Trimming took 3 bases from V and 1 from J, leaving 9 bases between them. CDR1 MNHEY and CDR2 SMNVEV come from the germline V gene (reference sequence). The CDR3 has 15 residues. The CDR3 nucleotides are TGTGCCAGCAGTTTGCATAGAGAAACTAATGAAAAACTGTTTTTT. Translated, it gives CASSLHRETNEKLFF.

The V and J genes are TRBV11-3 and TRBJ1-3, with unresolved D. V was shortened by 3 bases and J by 4 bases, with 4 bases between the two germline ends. Germline values: CDR1 SGHNT, CDR2 YENEEA. The CDR3 consists of 12 residues. Here the CDR3 reads CASSFRGNTIYF. CDR3 bases: TGTGCCAGCAGCTTCCGGGGAAACACCATATATTTT.

The V call is TRBV29-1, the J call TRBJ1-2; D gene uncertain. Trimming removed 6 bases at V and 4 bases at J, with 9 bases between. The germline gives CDR1 SQVTM, CDR2 ANQGSEA. CDR3 length equals 11 residues. The CDR3 loop is CSVFSSYGYTF. The CDR3, as DNA: TGCAGCGTCTTTTCCAGCTATGGCTACACCTTC.